This T cell receptor beta chain was observed in a study of T cell responses to AZD1222 COVID-19 vaccine. Turning to the study itself: Researchers grouped second doses given at about 4 or about 12 weeks into one pool. Study-level results: Clonal diversity may have been underestimated in mostly white British donors. Along spike, vaccine-associated CD4 TCRs were found throughout, with dominance at 160-218 and 743-854.

J gave up 10 bases and V 2 bases, and 9 bases lay outside the gene matches. Germline lookup yields CDR1 SGHTA and CDR2 FQGNSA. The CDR3 loop spans 14 amino acids. Here immunoSEQ multiplex PCR was the method, and the copy in TCRdb shows in-frame clones only, minus some. The profile shows about 210,000 clones, approximately 92% of them singletons. Worth noting for this clone: No antigen is known for it.

The V call is TRBV7-2, the J call TRBJ1-1, with TRBD1 identical over 8 bases. The source was peripheral blood, collected on day 0 of AZD1222 vaccination. The source is an adult in good health. The CDR3 reads CASSLKSQGAGAFF. The CDR3 DNA sequence: TGTGCCAGCAGCTTAAAGAGTCAGGGGGCAGGAGCTTTCTTT.